This entry lists 32 T cell receptor beta chains sequenced from one sample in a study of cytotoxic CD8 clonotypes in ibrutinib-treated CLL. Only in-frame clones appear in the TCRdb table, and some are missing; sequencing was by immunoSEQ multiplex PCR. This sample has roughly 150,000 clones, with about 80% found just once. The input for sequencing was PBMCs, taken after 12 months of ibrutinib treatment. These receptors were collected from a human donor with chronic lymphocytic leukemia.

V gene TRBV6-1 combines with J gene TRBJ2-1, with 9 bases that match TRBD1. The CDR3 runs to 19 residues. V lost 4 bases and J lost 1; bases outside the gene matches: 14. Germline CDR1 reads MNHNS; CDR2 reads SASEGT. The CDR3 sequence is CASSGSGTGFTGSYNEQFF. CDR3 sequence (DNA): TGTGCCAGCAGTGGGTCCGGGACAGGGTTCACAGGTTCCTACAATGAGCAGTTCTTC.

This chain links TRBV7-2 with TRBJ2-3, with 15 bases identical to TRBD2. This CDR3 has 17 amino acids. From germline, CDR1 is SGHTA and CDR2 FQGNSA. V lost 5 bases and J lost 7; bases outside the gene matches: 10. This CDR3 is CASSPSGTSGGRNTQYF. The CDR3 coding sequence is TGTGCCAGCAGCCCCTCCGGGACTAGCGGGGGGCGAAATACGCAGTATTTT.

The chain couples TRBV7-6 to TRBJ2-2; 9 nucleotides line up with TRBD2. The CDR3 length is 20 residues. V was pared by 1 base and J by 7 bases, with 19 bases of the junction left unmatched. CDR1 SGHVS and CDR2 FNYEAQ come from the germline V gene. As DNA, the CDR3 is TGTGCCAGCAGCTTAGTGGGAGGAGGCGGGCTAGCGGGGCACCGCGGGGAGCTGTTTTTT. Its translation is CASSLVGGGGLAGHRGELFF.

The V call is TRBV4-3, the J call TRBJ1-2; 9 bases map to TRBD1. The CDR3 sequence is 16 residues long. The germline CDR1 and CDR2 sequences are LGHNA and YSLEER. V shed 4 bases, J shed 7 bases, and the junction held 13 bases outside the gene matches. CDR3 nucleotide sequence: TGCGCCAGCAGCCCAGTAGGCCTCGGACAGGGGTTTGGCTACACCTTC. Its translation is CASSPVGLGQGFGYTF.

The CDR3 reads CASSDTTGPQETQYF. CDR3 coding DNA: TGTGCCAGCAGCGATACGACAGGCCCCCAAGAGACCCAGTACTTC. The gene calls are TRBV9 and TRBJ2-5, with D maybe TRBD1 (6 bases). Germline V lookup: CDR1 SGDLS, CDR2 YYNGEE. CDR3 length: 15 residues. V was pared by 3 bases and J by 1 base, with 13 bases between.

This clone was picked up a small number of times. The chain links TRBV25-1 to TRBJ2-1; D is perhaps TRBD1 (6 bases). With 5 bases removed from V and 2 bases from J, the gap between germline ends came to 16 bases. Germline assignment: CDR1 MGHDK and CDR2 SYGVNS. The length of the CDR3 is 16 residues. In nucleotides, the CDR3 is TGTGCCAGCAGTCCCCACAGGGCGGATACCTACAATGAGCAGTTCTTC. Encoded protein: CASSPHRADTYNEQFF.

This rearrangement joins TRBV2 to TRBJ1-1; D gene ambiguous. Germline V gene data show CDR1 as SNHLY and CDR2 as FYNNEI. Trimming left V 5 bases short and J 1 base short, with 11 bases between. This CDR3 contains 14 residues. The DNA for the CDR3 is TGTGCCAGCAGTTTTTCAGGATCGAACACTGAAGCTTTCTTT. Amino acid sequence: CASSFSGSNTEAFF.

Regarding this clone: The same CDR3 is also encoded by other DNA sequences in this sample. V is TRBV20-1 and J is TRBJ2-7, with D possibly matching TRBD1 (5 bases). The ends were cut back, 6 bases at V and 3 bases at J, with 9 bases in the middle. CDR1 is DFQATT, CDR2 SNEGSKA, per germline (reference sequence). The CDR3 loop spans 11 amino acids. CDR3 DNA sequence: TGCAGTGCCCTCGACAGCTACGAGCAGTACTTC. Its protein is CSALDSYEQYF.

J is TRBJ1-2 and V is TRBV29-1, with unresolved D. The CDR3 has 14 residues. Trimming cost V 2 bases and J 8 bases, with 18 bases left between them. Germline V lookup: CDR1 SQVTM, CDR2 ANQGSEA. CDR3 coding DNA: TGCAGCGTTGAACGGGTAGGCAACGAGAAGGGCTACACCTTC. Protein product: CSVERVGNEKGYTF.

V is TRBV7-9 and J is TRBJ2-5, with 7 bases aligning to TRBD2. Germline CDR1 SEHNR, CDR2 FQNEAQ (reference sequence). The CDR3 is 15 residues long. V shed 5 bases and J 4 bases; nucleotides not matched to a gene: 10. CDR3 coding DNA: TGTGCCAGCAGCAGAACCGGGACGGGAGGAGAGACCCAGTACTTC. Protein product: CASSRTGTGGETQYF.

The V and J genes are TRBV14 and TRBJ2-3, with unresolved D. V was pared by 0 bases and J by 13 bases, with 8 bases between. There are 11 residues in the CDR3. Germline V lookup: CDR1 SGHDN, CDR2 FVKESK. CDR3 loop: CASSQDRIEYF. The CDR3 nucleotides read TGTGCCAGCAGCCAAGATAGGATTGAGTATTTT.

In its sample, this clone was seen many times. Other DNA sequences of this sample code for an identical CDR3. The rearrangement links TRBV7-2 to TRBJ2-2; D is perhaps TRBD2 (5 bases). CDR3 size: 15 residues. The germline V and J ends were trimmed by 5 bases and 7 bases, with 17 bases remaining between them. Germline V lookup: CDR1 SGHTA, CDR2 FQGNSA. DNA for the CDR3: TGTGCCAGCAGCACGGACGGTGGGGAGTACGGGGAGCTGTTTTTT. Translating it yields CASSTDGGEYGELFF.

The chain has TRBV5-1 and TRBJ2-7; possible D gene TRBD1, 5 bases. The CDR3 extends over 14 amino acids. The V gene lost 0 bases and the J gene lost 5 bases, with 12 bases spanning the gap. Germline CDR1 reads SGHRS; CDR2 reads YFSETQ. CDR3 nucleotides: TGCGCCAGCAGCTTGGCCAGGGCTGGAAACGAGCAGTACTTC. Its translation: CASSLARAGNEQYF.

This clone was seen just once. V and J are TRBV9 and TRBJ2-2; the D gene is possibly TRBD2 (5 bases). Germline loops: CDR1 SGDLS, CDR2 YYNGEE. This CDR3 has 12 residues. Deletions cut 4 bases from V and 8 bases from J, with 9 bases between. DNA of the CDR3: TGTGCCAGCAGCATAGCGTCTGGGGAGCTGTTTTTT. It codes for CASSIASGELFF.

The chain combines TRBV28 with TRBJ2-1, with D possibly TRBD1 on 8 matching bases. Looked up from germline, CDR1 is MDHEN and CDR2 is SYDVKM. V shed 6 bases and J shed 4 bases, with 22 bases lying between them. The CDR3 spans 17 residues. The CDR3 DNA is TGTGCCAGCAGACTCCCCCGAGCGGGACAGGAATACAATGAGCAGTTCTTC. It codes for CASRLPRAGQEYNEQFF.

J is TRBJ2-7 and V is TRBV2, with 7 positions matching TRBD2. CDR3 length: 14 residues. Trimming cost V 11 bases and J 0 bases; bases outside gene matches: 10. The germline V gene encodes CDR1 SNHLY and CDR2 FYNNEI. The CDR3 here is CAGLTGGGSYEQYF. In DNA, the CDR3 is TGTGCCGGACTTACTGGCGGGGGCTCCTACGAGCAGTACTTC. The full variable domain, completed using reference TRBV2 and TRBJ2-7, is EPEVTQTPSHQVTQMGQEVILRCVPISNHLYFYWYRQILGQKVEFLVSFYNNEISEKSEIFDDQFSVERPDGSNFTLKIRSTKLEDSAMYFCAGLTGGGSYEQYFGPGTRLTVT.

The CDR3 is CASTRTGGYGYTF. Here the CDR3 DNA reads TGTGCCTCCACCCGGACAGGGGGTTATGGCTACACCTTC. This sequence joins TRBV6-1 and TRBJ1-2; the match to TRBD1 covers 10 bases. The V gene end was trimmed by 11 bases and the J gene end by 5 bases; junction bases not matched to a gene: 8. Germline V CDR1 and CDR2: MNHNS, SASEGT. The CDR3 has 13 residues.

This chain connects TRBV6-1 to TRBJ2-7; 11 bases line up with TRBD2. Germline V gene lookup returns CDR1 MNHNS and CDR2 SASEGT. The ends lost 4 bases at V and 1 base at J; junction bases unmatched: 0. The CDR3 extends over 14 amino acids. In DNA, the CDR3 is TGTGCCAGCAGTGCTAGCGGGGGGTCCTACGAGCAGTACTTC. Translating gives CASSASGGSYEQYF.

This chain uses TRBV19 with TRBJ1-2; D is ambiguous. The CDR3 extends over 18 amino acids. In germline, CDR1 is LNHDA, CDR2 SQIVND (reference sequence). The germline V and J ends were trimmed by 3 bases and 0 bases, with 20 bases remaining between them. The CDR3 region has the DNA TGTGCCAGTAGTATCATGAAGGGTTCCACTTTAGCTAACTATGGCTACACCTTC. Translating gives CASSIMKGSTLANYGYTF.

The chain carries TRBV10-3 and TRBJ1-2, with D perhaps matching TRBD1 (5 bases). Trimming removed 6 bases from V and 3 bases from J, with 20 bases in between. The CDR3 extends over 16 amino acids. Germline V gene sequence: CDR1 ENHRY, CDR2 SYGVKD. The CDR3 region has the DNA TGTGCCATCAGCGAGGGAAAGGGCAGGGTTGACTATGGCTACACCTTC. Protein product: CAISEGKGRVDYGYTF.

The chain couples TRBV19 to TRBJ1-5; a weak D match, TRBD1 (5 bases). CDR1 LNHDA and CDR2 SQIVND come from the germline V gene (reference sequence). The CDR3 spans 13 residues. Deletions cut 8 bases from V and 4 bases from J, with 12 bases between. The CDR3 nucleotides are TGTGCCAGTTCGGCGACAGAAAATCAGCCCCAGCATTTT. It is translated as CASSATENQPQHF.

In this sample, this clone turned up once. V and J are TRBV28 and TRBJ2-2, with TRBD2 matching over 7 bases. CDR3 length: 16 amino acids. Germline-derived CDR1 and CDR2 are MDHEN and SYDVKM. The junction had 16 bases not matched to a gene; V was cut back by 10 bases and J by 5 bases. CDR3 region: CATTGIGRGGTGELFF. The CDR3 coding sequence is TGTGCCACCACCGGGATAGGGAGGGGAGGGACCGGGGAGCTGTTTTTT. Full variable domain (rest looked up from reference TRBV28 and TRBJ2-2): DVKVTQSSRYLVKRTGEKVFLECVQDMDHENMFWYRQDPGLGLRLIYFSYDVKMKEKGDIPEGYSVSREKKERFSLILESASTNQTSMYLCATTGIGRGGTGELFFGEGSRLTVL.

The chain recombines TRBV29-1 with TRBJ2-3; 10 bases fit TRBD1. Germline CDR1 reads SQVTM; CDR2 reads ANQGSEA. V lost 1 base to trimming and J lost 2 bases; unmatched junction nucleotides: 6. The CDR3 spans 16 residues. The CDR3, as DNA: TGCAGCGTTGAAGGTTGGGGGACAGGGGCCACAGATACGCAGTATTTT. Its protein is CSVEGWGTGATDTQYF.

V gene TRBV6-6 combines with J gene TRBJ1-5; weak D call: TRBD1 (6 bases). Germline-derived CDR1 and CDR2 are MNHNY and SVGAGI (reference sequence). The CDR3 extends over 14 amino acids. V was trimmed by 3 bases and J by 4 bases, leaving 10 bases between them. The CDR3 reads CASSYSDRNQPQHF. The CDR3 nucleotides are TGTGCCAGCAGTTATTCGGACAGAAATCAGCCCCAGCATTTT.

About this clone itself: Given a much more abundant clone one base away, this may be a read error. The same CDR3 is also encoded by other DNA sequences in this sample. J is TRBJ1-1 and V is TRBV7-6; D unclear. The germline V and J ends were trimmed by 2 bases and 1 base, with 5 bases remaining between them. Germline V gives CDR1 SGHVS, CDR2 FNYEAQ. The CDR3 consists of 13 residues. This chain's CDR3 is CASSLQENTEAFF. The CDR3 nucleotides read TGTGCCAGCAGCTTACAGGAGAACACTGAAGCTTTCTTT. Using reference TRBV7-6 and TRBJ1-1 for the parts outside the CDR3, the full variable domain is GAGVSQSPRYKVTKRGQDVALRCDPISGHVSLYWYRQALGQGPEFLTYFNYEAQQDKSGLPNDRFSAERPEGSISTLTIQRTEQRDSAMYRCASSLQENTEAFFGQGTRLTVV.

The genes are TRBV7-2 and TRBJ2-5, with 7 bases fitting TRBD1. The CDR3 contains 16 residues. Germline trimming cut 1 base from V and 5 bases from J; bases unmatched to any gene: 10. Per the germline V gene, CDR1 is SGHTA and CDR2 is FQGNSA. This CDR3 reads CASSLVTGKEVETQYF. The CDR3 DNA follows: TGTGCCAGCAGCTTAGTGACAGGGAAAGAGGTGGAGACCCAGTACTTC.

The chain couples TRBV6-5 to TRBJ2-2; 7 bases agree with TRBD1. This CDR3 comprises 14 residues. V gave up 7 bases and J gave up 3 bases; unmatched junction bases: 5. In germline, CDR1 is MNHEY, CDR2 SVGAGI. The CDR3 loop reads CASKRTGHTGELFF. Here the CDR3 DNA reads TGTGCCAGCAAACGGACAGGACACACCGGGGAGCTGTTTTTT.

The table lists this clone with a few counts. This chain uses TRBV5-4 with TRBJ1-2; the match to TRBD1 covers 7 bases. Germline CDR1 reads SGHNT; CDR2 reads YYREEE (reference sequence). After removal of 4 bases from V and 2 bases from J, the junction contained 8 bases not matched to a gene. The CDR3 extends over 15 amino acids. CDR3 nucleotides: TGTGCCAGCAGCCCTCCTCGACAGGGCAACTATGGCTACACCTTC. Amino acids: CASSPPRQGNYGYTF.

This chain links TRBV21-1 with TRBJ2-3; the D segment call TRBD2 is taken from the table without a DNA check. TRBV21-1 is deemed a pseudogene. This CDR3 region has 16 residues. The CDR3 nucleotides are TGTGCCAGCAGCAAATCCTCGCAGGGAGGGACAGATACGCAGTATTTT. This gives the protein CASSKSSQGGTDTQYF.

This sequence joins TRBV7-3 and TRBJ1-1; perhaps TRBD1 as D (6 bases). The germline gives CDR1 SGHTA, CDR2 FQGTGA. V gave up 8 bases and J gave up 4 bases, with 11 bases separating them. The CDR3 is 12 residues long. CDR3 bases: TGTGCCAGCCAGGGGCAGGGCACTGAAGCTTTCTTT. As protein: CASQGQGTEAFF.

For the CDR3, the DNA is TGTGCCAGCAGTGACTCGACGCAGGGAGAAGCTTTCTTT. Translation: CASSDSTQGEAFF. The rearrangement uses TRBV6-4 and TRBJ1-1, with D tentatively TRBD1 (5 bases). V lost 0 bases and J 8 bases, leaving 10 bases between the germline ends. The length of the CDR3 is 13 residues. The germline V gene encodes CDR1 MRHNA and CDR2 SNTAGT.

The V call is TRBV6-5, the J call TRBJ1-5, with D maybe TRBD1 (5 bases). V dropped 6 bases and J dropped 5 bases, with 11 bases sitting between them. Looked up from germline, CDR1 is MNHEY and CDR2 is SVGAGI. The CDR3 spans 13 residues. CDR3 residues: CASSGRGDQPQHF. CDR3 coding DNA: TGTGCCAGCAGCGGACGGGGGGATCAGCCCCAGCATTTT.